The sequence of this TCR beta chain was determined in a study of T cells in Graves' hyperthyroidism and ophthalmopathy. As for the study in general: Upon initial diagnosis and before any treatment, peripheral blood was collected.

The study, taken as a whole, reports: Most clonotypes that expanded in the thyroid above 0.001 also showed up in blood.

At least ten counts were recorded for this clonotype. Antigen specificity is unknown. Thyroid ultrasound and orbital computed tomography, with clinical symptoms and serum thyroxine and TRAb, informed diagnoses. Cells are PBMCs isolated from roughly 10 ml of fresh blood. V lost 2 bases and J lost 8; bases outside the gene matches: 24. Per the germline V gene, CDR1 is SGHNT and CDR2 is YYREEE (reference sequence). CDR3 length: 20 residues. TCR beta CDR3 sequences were amplified from RNA transcripts. A first-round RT-PCR of the TCR CDR3 used the HTBI primer set. TCRdb re-analysed the multiplex PCR reads in MiXCR, keeping a single row per CDR3 protein. The sample lists 96,000 or so distinct CDR3 sequences, 51% occurring once.

This receptor was identified in a woman in her thirties or forties with Graves' hyperthyroidism. The rearrangement links TRBV5-4 to TRBJ1-2, with TRBD1 identical over 10 bases. Sequencing was done on a sample of blood. The CDR3 loop is CASSFGYGQGVTPASRGYTF. The CDR3 nucleotides read TGTGCCAGCAGCTTTGGTTACGGACAGGGGGTTACCCCGGCCTCTCGGGGCTACACCTTC. The full variable domain, completed using reference TRBV5-4 and TRBJ1-2, is ETGVTQSPTHLIKTRGQQVTLRCSSQSGHNTVSWYQQALGQGPQFIFQYYREEENGRGNFPPRFSGLQFPNYSSELNVNALELDDSALYLCASSFGYGQGVTPASRGYTFGSGTRLTVV.